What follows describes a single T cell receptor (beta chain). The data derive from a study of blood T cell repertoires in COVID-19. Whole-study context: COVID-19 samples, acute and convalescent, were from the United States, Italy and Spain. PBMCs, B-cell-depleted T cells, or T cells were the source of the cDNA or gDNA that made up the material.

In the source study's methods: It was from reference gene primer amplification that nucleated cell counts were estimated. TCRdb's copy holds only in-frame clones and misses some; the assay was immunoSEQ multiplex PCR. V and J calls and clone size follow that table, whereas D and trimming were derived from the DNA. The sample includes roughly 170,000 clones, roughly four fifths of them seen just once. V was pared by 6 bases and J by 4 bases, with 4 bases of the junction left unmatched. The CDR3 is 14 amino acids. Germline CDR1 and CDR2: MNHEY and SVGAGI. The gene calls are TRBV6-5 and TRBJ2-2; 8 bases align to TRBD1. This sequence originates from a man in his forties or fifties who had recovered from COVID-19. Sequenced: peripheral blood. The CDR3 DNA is TGTGCCAGCAGCCAGGGGGCCCGCACCGGGGAGCTGTTTTTT. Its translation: CASSQGARTGELFF.